This TCR beta chain was obtained from a study of glioma-infiltrating T cells after dendritic cell vaccination. This clone was recorded once. Specified time point: after dendritic cell vaccination, including at tumor progression/relapse. Sequenced by immunoSEQ multiplex PCR; TCRdb stores in-frame clones only, minus some. The table includes 50,000 to 70,000 clones, about 80% detected once. This clonotype was obtained from a human donor with glioblastoma. Sample: blood, taken after dendritic cell vaccination.

CDR3 protein: CASSFRGDGLSLGNTIYF. In DNA form, the CDR3 reads TGTGCCAGCAGCTTCCGGGGGGACGGACTATCCTTGGGAAACACCATATATTTT. This chain links TRBV7-9 with TRBJ1-3, with D tentatively TRBD1 (5 bases). Germline V CDR1 and CDR2: SEHNR, FQNEAQ (reference sequence). Trimming shortened V by 3 bases and J by 4 bases, and 22 bases separated the two germline ends. The CDR3 runs 18 residues.